This T cell receptor (beta chain) was sequenced during a study of cytomegalovirus exposure and HLA in healthy donors. The PCR was carried out with 60 Vbeta primers and 13 Jbeta primers. Some clones are missing from TCRdb's copy, which holds only in-frame ones; the method was immunoSEQ multiplex PCR. The data contain about 120,000 clones, about a sixth of them singletons. Per the germline V gene, CDR1 is MDHEN and CDR2 is SYDVKM. This CDR3 region has 14 residues. Trimming stripped 5 bases from V and 5 bases from J, with 16 bases between. Study observations and caveats: Accounts indicate the classifier identified cytomegalovirus status with strong specificity and sensitivity.

As concerns this clone: Its antigen is still unknown.

The chain has TRBV28 and TRBJ2-7; D perhaps matches TRBD1 (5 bases). This clonotype was obtained from a female donor in good health and CMV-seropositive. Sequenced input: PBMCs. Here the CDR3 reads CASSRQGDTNEQYF. The CDR3 DNA follows: TGTGCCAGCAGTAGGCAGGGTGATACGAACGAGCAGTACTTC.